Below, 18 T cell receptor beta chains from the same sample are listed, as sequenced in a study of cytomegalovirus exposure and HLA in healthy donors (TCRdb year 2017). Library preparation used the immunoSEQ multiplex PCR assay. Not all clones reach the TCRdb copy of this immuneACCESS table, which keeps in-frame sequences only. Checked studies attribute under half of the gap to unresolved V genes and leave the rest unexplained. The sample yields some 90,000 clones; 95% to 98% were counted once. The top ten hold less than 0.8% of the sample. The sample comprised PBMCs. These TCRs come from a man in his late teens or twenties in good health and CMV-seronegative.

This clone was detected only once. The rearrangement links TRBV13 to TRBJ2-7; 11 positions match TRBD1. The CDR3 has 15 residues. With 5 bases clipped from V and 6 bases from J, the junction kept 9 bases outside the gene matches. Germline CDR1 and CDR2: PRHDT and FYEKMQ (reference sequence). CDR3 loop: CASSNRDRGIFEQYV. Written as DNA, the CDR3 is TGTGCCAGCAGCAACCGGGACAGGGGGATCTTCGAGCAGTACGTC.

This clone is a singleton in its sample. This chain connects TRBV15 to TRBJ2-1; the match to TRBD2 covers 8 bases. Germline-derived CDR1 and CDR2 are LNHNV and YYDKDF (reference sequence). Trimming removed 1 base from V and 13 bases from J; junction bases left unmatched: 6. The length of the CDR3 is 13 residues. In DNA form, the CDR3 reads TGTGCCACCAGCAGAGCCCCTAGCGGGCCCCAGTTCTTC. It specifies CATSRAPSGPQFF. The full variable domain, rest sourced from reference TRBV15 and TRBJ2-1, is DAMVIQNPRYQVTQFGKPVTLSCSQTLNHNVMYWYQQKSSQAPKLLFHYYDKDFNNEADTPDNFQSRRPNTSFCFLDIRSPGLGDTAMYLCATSRAPSGPQFFGPGTRLTVL.

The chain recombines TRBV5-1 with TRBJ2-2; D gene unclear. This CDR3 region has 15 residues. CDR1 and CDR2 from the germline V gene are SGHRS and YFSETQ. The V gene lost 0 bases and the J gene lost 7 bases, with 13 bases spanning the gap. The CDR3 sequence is CASSLVYGIGGELFF. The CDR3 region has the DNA TGCGCCAGCAGCTTGGTGTATGGTATCGGCGGGGAGCTGTTTTTT.

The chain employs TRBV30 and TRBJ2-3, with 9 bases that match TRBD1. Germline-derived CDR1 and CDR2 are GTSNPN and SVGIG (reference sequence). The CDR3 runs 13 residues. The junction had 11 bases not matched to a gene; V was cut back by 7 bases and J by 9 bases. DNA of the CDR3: TGTGCCTCGGGACAGGGACCCTCGTTAACGCAGTATTTT. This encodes CASGQGPSLTQYF.

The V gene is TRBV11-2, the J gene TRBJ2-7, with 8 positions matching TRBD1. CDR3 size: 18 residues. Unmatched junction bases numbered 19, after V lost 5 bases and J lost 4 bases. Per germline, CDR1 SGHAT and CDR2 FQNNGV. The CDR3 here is CASSNIVGGQVVGYEQYF. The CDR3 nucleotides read TGTGCCAGCAGCAACATAGTGGGGGGACAGGTTGTGGGGTACGAGCAGTACTTC.

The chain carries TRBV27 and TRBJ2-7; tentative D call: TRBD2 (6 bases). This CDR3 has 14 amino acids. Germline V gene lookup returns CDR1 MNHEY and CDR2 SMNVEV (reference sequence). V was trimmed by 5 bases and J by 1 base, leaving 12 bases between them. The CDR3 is CASSPSLASYEQYF. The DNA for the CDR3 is TGTGCCAGCAGTCCTAGCCTAGCGTCCTACGAGCAGTACTTC.

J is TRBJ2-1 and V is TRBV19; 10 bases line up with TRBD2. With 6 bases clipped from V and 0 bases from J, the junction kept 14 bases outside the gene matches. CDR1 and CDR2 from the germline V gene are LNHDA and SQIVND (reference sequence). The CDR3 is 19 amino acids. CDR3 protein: CASSLPSFSGRFSYNEQFF. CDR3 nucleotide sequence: TGTGCCAGTAGCCTCCCAAGCTTTAGCGGGAGGTTCTCCTACAATGAGCAGTTCTTC.

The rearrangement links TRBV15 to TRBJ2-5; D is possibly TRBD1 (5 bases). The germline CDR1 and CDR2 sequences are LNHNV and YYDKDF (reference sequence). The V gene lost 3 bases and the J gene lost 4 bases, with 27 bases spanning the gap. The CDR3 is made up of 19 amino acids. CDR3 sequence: CATSSSGPGSESVRETQYF. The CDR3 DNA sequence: TGTGCCACCAGCAGTTCCGGGCCAGGGTCCGAGTCGGTAAGAGAGACCCAGTACTTC.

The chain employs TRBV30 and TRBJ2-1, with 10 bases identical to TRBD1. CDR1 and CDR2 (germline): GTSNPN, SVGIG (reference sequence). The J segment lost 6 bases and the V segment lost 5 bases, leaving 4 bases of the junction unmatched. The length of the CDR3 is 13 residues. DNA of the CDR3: TGTGCCTGGGGACAGGGGGTCTCCAATGAGCAGTTCTTC. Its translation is CAWGQGVSNEQFF.

CDR3 protein: CASSAGTGGLTEAFF. CDR3 nucleotides: TGTGCCAGCAGTGCCGGGACAGGGGGCCTCACTGAAGCTTTCTTT. The rearrangement joins TRBV27 to TRBJ1-1; 12 positions agree with TRBD1. V shed 5 bases, J shed 4 bases, and the junction held 5 bases outside the gene matches. Per the germline V gene, CDR1 is MNHEY and CDR2 is SMNVEV (reference sequence). The CDR3 extends over 15 amino acids.

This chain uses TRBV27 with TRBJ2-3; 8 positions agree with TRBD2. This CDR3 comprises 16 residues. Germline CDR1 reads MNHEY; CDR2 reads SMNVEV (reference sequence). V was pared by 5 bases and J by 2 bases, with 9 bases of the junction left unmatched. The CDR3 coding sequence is TGTGCCAGCAGTCGAGGACTAGCTCCATCCACAGATACGCAGTATTTT. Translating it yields CASSRGLAPSTDTQYF.

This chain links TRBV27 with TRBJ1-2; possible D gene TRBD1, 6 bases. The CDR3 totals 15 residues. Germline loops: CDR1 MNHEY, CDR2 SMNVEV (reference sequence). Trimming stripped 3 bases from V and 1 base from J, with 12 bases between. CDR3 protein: CASSFTGLGNYGYTF. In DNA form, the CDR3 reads TGTGCCAGCAGTTTCACAGGGCTTGGTAACTATGGCTACACCTTC.

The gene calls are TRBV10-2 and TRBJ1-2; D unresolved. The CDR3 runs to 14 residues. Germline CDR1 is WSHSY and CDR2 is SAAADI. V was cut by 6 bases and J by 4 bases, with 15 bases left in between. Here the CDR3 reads CASRGDQLLYGYTF. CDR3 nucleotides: TGCGCCAGCAGGGGCGACCAGCTACTCTATGGCTACACCTTC.

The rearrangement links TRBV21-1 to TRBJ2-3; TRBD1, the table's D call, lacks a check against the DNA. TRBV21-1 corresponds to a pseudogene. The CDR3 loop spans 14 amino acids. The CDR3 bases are TGTGCCAGCAGCAATGGCAGTTACACAGATACGCAGTATTTT. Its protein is CASSNGSYTDTQYF.

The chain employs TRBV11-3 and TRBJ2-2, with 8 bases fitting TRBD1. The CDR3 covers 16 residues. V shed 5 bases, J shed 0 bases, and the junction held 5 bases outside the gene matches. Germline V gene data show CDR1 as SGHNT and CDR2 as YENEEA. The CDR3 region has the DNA TGTGCCAGCAGCCCATGGACAGGGACGAACACCGGGGAGCTGTTTTTT. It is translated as CASSPWTGTNTGELFF.

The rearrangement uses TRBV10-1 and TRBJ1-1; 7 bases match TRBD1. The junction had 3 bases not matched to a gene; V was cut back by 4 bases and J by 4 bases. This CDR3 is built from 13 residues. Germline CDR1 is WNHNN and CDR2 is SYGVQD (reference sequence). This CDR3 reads CASSVSGGTEAFF. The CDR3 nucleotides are TGCGCCAGCAGTGTATCAGGGGGCACTGAAGCTTTCTTT.

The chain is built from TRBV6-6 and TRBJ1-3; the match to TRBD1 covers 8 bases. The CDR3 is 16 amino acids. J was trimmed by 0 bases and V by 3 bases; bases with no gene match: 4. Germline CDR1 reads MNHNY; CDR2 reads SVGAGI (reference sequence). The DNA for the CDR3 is TGTGCCAGCAGTTATTGGACAGGGTCCTCTGGAAACACCATATATTTT. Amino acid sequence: CASSYWTGSSGNTIYF.

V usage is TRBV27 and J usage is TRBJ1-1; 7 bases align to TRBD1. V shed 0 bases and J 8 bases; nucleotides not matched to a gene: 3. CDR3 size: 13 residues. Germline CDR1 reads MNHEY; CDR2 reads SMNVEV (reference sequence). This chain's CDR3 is CASSLSWGQEAFF. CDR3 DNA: TGTGCCAGCAGTTTATCGTGGGGACAGGAAGCTTTCTTT.